Listed below are T cell receptor beta chains from one sample, sequenced in a study of TIL therapy for anti-PD-1-resistant metastatic lung cancer. The assay was immunoSEQ multiplex PCR, and TCRdb's table has in-frame clones only and misses some. Here the sample spans about 60,000 clones, around nine tenths being singletons. The sample in question was blood, obtained at baseline. Source of these receptors: a person aged 25 to 80 with non-small cell lung cancer. Both conserved end residues are part of each CDR3. D genes are given only for firm matches. Where a row states a size, it is once, few, many or the class of an expanded clone; other rows omit it.

DNA,CDR3,size,J,D,V
TGTGCCAGCGGGACCTCTGGAAACACCATATATTTT,CASGTSGNTIYF,NA,TRBJ1-3,NA,TRBV28
TGTGCCAGCAGCCCCAGGGTAGAGGTAACTGAAGCTTTCTTT,CASSPRVEVTEAFF,NA,TRBJ1-1,NA,TRBV9
TGTGCCAGCAGTTTCAGTGGGACGGGTACCTATAATTCACCCCTCCACTTT,CASSFSGTGTYNSPLHF,NA,TRBJ1-6,NA,TRBV28
TGTGCCAGCAGTAACAGAGTAACCTACGAGCAGTACTTC,CASSNRVTYEQYF,NA,TRBJ2-7,NA,TRBV27
TGTGCCAGCAGTTATCGACAGGGGGATAAAGAGACCCAGTACTTC,CASSYRQGDKETQYF,NA,TRBJ2-5,TRBD1,TRBV6-5
TGTGCCAGCAGTGAAGGGCGGGGGGGGAGCGGCGGGGAGCTGTTTTTT,CASSEGRGGSGGELFF,NA,TRBJ2-2,TRBD2,TRBV6-1
TGCGCCAGCAGCTTGAGGCCTCAAGGGACCGGGGAGCTGTTTTTT,CASSLRPQGTGELFF,NA,TRBJ2-2,NA,TRBV5-1
TGTGCCTGGAGTAAGACCGGGACAGTAAACACTGAAGCTTTCTTT,CAWSKTGTVNTEAFF,NA,TRBJ1-1,TRBD1,TRBV30
TGTGCCAGCAGTGCACGACCGGGACTAGCGAGGGTCACCGGGGAGCTGTTTTTT,CASSARPGLARVTGELFF,once,TRBJ2-2,TRBD2,TRBV28
TGTGCCAGCAGCTTGGCTCCTGGACAGGGGGCCCACGAGCAGTACTTC,CASSLAPGQGAHEQYF,NA,TRBJ2-7,TRBD1,TRBV5-6
TGTGCCAGCAGCTATACAGGGGGTTCGAACACTGAAGCTTTCTTT,CASSYTGGSNTEAFF,few,TRBJ1-1,TRBD1,TRBV7-3
TGTGCCAGCTCACCACCGGTGGGACAGGGAAACGAGCAGTACTTC,CASSPPVGQGNEQYF,NA,TRBJ2-7,TRBD1,TRBV18
TGTGCCAGTAGTGGGGGGGGCGCGTACCAGCCCCAGCATTTT,CASSGGGAYQPQHF,NA,TRBJ1-5,NA,TRBV19
TGCGCCAGCAGCTTACAGGGGGCGGCCACAGGAGGAGGCTACACCTTC,CASSLQGAATGGGYTF,NA,TRBJ1-2,TRBD1,TRBV5-1
TGTGCCAGCAGCCCGGACTATCAAGAGACCCAGTACTTC,CASSPDYQETQYF,NA,TRBJ2-5,NA,TRBV7-9
TGTGCCAGCAAGCCTGGGTTCGTTGAATTCGATGAGCAGTTCTTC,CASKPGFVEFDEQFF,NA,TRBJ2-1,NA,TRBV6-5
TGTGCCAGCAGTCTACAGGGCCCAAACATTCAGTACTTC,CASSLQGPNIQYF,NA,TRBJ2-4,NA,TRBV28
TGTGCCAGCAGTTTAAACTCAGATACGCAGTATTTT,CASSLNSDTQYF,NA,TRBJ2-3,NA,TRBV27
TGTGCCAGCAGTTCGGACAGGGTACACGAGCAGTACTTC,CASSSDRVHEQYF,NA,TRBJ2-7,TRBD1,TRBV6-6
TGCGCCAGCAGCTTGGCGACAGATTCCTACGAGCAGTACTTC,CASSLATDSYEQYF,NA,TRBJ2-7,NA,TRBV5-1
TGTGCCAGCAGCCCACAAGAGACCCAGTACTTC,CASSPQETQYF,NA,TRBJ2-5,NA,TRBV7-9
TGTGCTAGTGGTTTTTCGGCGAATTCACCCCTCCACTTT,CASGFSANSPLHF,NA,TRBJ1-6,NA,TRBV12-5
TGTGCCAGAAGCTTACCCCGGGGACTAGAGGGGGCTGAGCAGTTCTTC,CARSLPRGLEGAEQFF,NA,TRBJ2-1,NA,TRBV5-3
TGCGCCAGCAGCCAAGATCGCGGGGAGAGAGATACGCAGTATTTT,CASSQDRGERDTQYF,NA,TRBJ2-3,NA,TRBV4-1
TGTGCCAGCAGAGAAGGGGGGTCGTGGGAGACCCAGTACTTC,CASREGGSWETQYF,NA,TRBJ2-5,NA,TRBV6-1
TGCAGCGTTGAATCTTACATGAACACTGAAGCTTTCTTT,CSVESYMNTEAFF,NA,TRBJ1-1,NA,TRBV29-1
TGTGCCACCAGTGATTTAGGGACAGGGGGGACCTACAATGAGCAGTTCTTC,CATSDLGTGGTYNEQFF,NA,TRBJ2-1,TRBD1,TRBV24-1
TGTGCCAGCAGCCAAGGGGGGCGAGGCTACACCTTC,CASSQGGRGYTF,NA,TRBJ1-2,NA,TRBV3-1/TRBV3-2
TGTGCCAGCAGCGTAGCAGGGGAGAACACTGAAGCTTTCTTT,CASSVAGENTEAFF,NA,TRBJ1-1,NA,TRBV9
TGCGCCAGCAGCCAAGTAGTAGGGACAAATAGCAATCAGCCCCAGCATTTT,CASSQVVGTNSNQPQHF,few,TRBJ1-5,NA,TRBV4-1